These T cell receptor beta chains were read from a single sample in a study of cytomegalovirus exposure and HLA in healthy donors. The data were produced by immunoSEQ multiplex PCR, yet TCRdb's version contains in-frame clones alone and is incomplete. The top ten clones hold 2.5% to 3.5% of a sample with roughly 200,000 clones, around four fifths of them seen once. Source material: PBMCs. The receptors shown here come from a woman in her thirties or forties in good health and CMV-seronegative. Both conserved end residues are part of each CDR3. The order of the fields is V gene, J gene, clone size, D gene, CDR3 DNA, CDR3 protein. D genes are given only for firm matches. The size field is filled for only some rows; it gives once, few, many or a size class.

TRBV5-1	TRBJ2-3	NA	TRBD2	TGCGCCAGCAGCGACGGGACTAGCGGGAATACAGATACGCAGTATTTT	CASSDGTSGNTDTQYF
TRBV9	TRBJ2-1	few	NA	TGTGCCAGCAGCGTAAGGGGACTTCCACATGAGCAGTTCTTC	CASSVRGLPHEQFF
TRBV30	TRBJ2-7	NA	TRBD2	TGTGCCTGGAGTGTCTTTCTAGCGGGAGTTCTCGAGCAGTACTTC	CAWSVFLAGVLEQYF
TRBV25-1	TRBJ1-2	NA	TRBD1	TGTGCCAGCAGTGGGGTACAGGGGCCGGCAGTAACCTATGGCTACACCTTC	CASSGVQGPAVTYGYTF
TRBV4-2	TRBJ1-1	few	NA	TGTGCCAGCAGCCAAGCTGACAGAGCCGTAGCTTTCTTT	CASSQADRAVAFF
TRBV7-8	TRBJ2-1	NA	TRBD2	TGTGCCAGCAGCCCAGGGACTAGCGGGAGATGGGTTAACAATGAGCAGTTCTTC	CASSPGTSGRWVNNEQFF
TRBV6-5	TRBJ1-1	NA	NA	TGTGCCAGCAGTGAATATCAGGGTTGGACTGAAGCTTTCTTT	CASSEYQGWTEAFF
TRBV10-1	TRBJ2-7	NA	NA	TGCGCCAGCAGTGAGTCTCAGCAGGGGAGTCCCTACTTC	CASSESQQGSPYF
TRBV11-2	TRBJ2-1	NA	NA	TGTGCCAGCAGCTTAGCTAGAAATGAGCAGTTCTTC	CASSLARNEQFF
TRBV19	TRBJ2-1	NA	NA	TGTGCCAGTAGTCCCTCATCCGGCGGAACTTACAATGAGCAGTTCTTC	CASSPSSGGTYNEQFF
TRBV10-1	TRBJ2-7	NA	NA	TGCGCCAGCAGTGGGGCCTCAGCCAGGGGATACGAGCAGTACTTC	CASSGASARGYEQYF
TRBV7-2	TRBJ1-6	NA	NA	TGTGCCAGCAGCTTAGGGAGTCAACTCCTAAATTCACCCCTCCACTTT	CASSLGSQLLNSPLHF
TRBV5-1	TRBJ2-5	NA	NA	TGCGCCAGCAGCTTGAGTACGGGGAAGGAGACCCAGTACTTC	CASSLSTGKETQYF
TRBV10-3	TRBJ1-5	NA	NA	TGTGCCATCAAGGAGGCAGGTACAGGCAATCAGCCCCAGCATTTT	CAIKEAGTGNQPQHF
TRBV30	TRBJ2-3	NA	TRBD1	TGTGCCTGGAGCCAGGGGGTGGGAGATACGCAGTATTTT	CAWSQGVGDTQYF
TRBV30	TRBJ2-5	NA	TRBD2	TGTGCCTGGTCACGGGGAGGGGAGACCCAGTACTTC	CAWSRGGETQYF
TRBV28	TRBJ1-1	NA	TRBD1	TGTGCCAGCAGCTCGACAGGGTTGGGCACTGAAGCTTTCTTT	CASSSTGLGTEAFF
TRBV27	TRBJ2-1	NA	NA	TGTGCCAGCAGTTTATCTCGGTTCTACTCCTACAATGAGCAGTTCTTC	CASSLSRFYSYNEQFF
TRBV30	TRBJ2-7	NA	NA	TGTGCCTGGAGTGTTAAGGAGGCTAGTTCTCTGTGCTGCGAGCAGTACTTC	CAWSVKEASSLCCEQYF
TRBV6-4	TRBJ2-2	few	TRBD1	TGTGCCAGCAGACCGGACAGGGACACCGGGGAGCTGTTTTTT	CASRPDRDTGELFF
TRBV6-6	TRBJ1-1	once	TRBD1	TGTGCCAGCAGCCGTAACCAAGGACAGGGGATGGCTTTCTTT	CASSRNQGQGMAFF
TRBV19	TRBJ1-5	NA	NA	TGTGCCAGTACCTCGGGGGGATCCAGGAGACCCCAGCATTTT	CASTSGGSRRPQHF
TRBV27	TRBJ1-2	NA	TRBD1	TGTGCCAGCAGTGTTTCACAGGGGGCGGTCTATGGCTACACCTTC	CASSVSQGAVYGYTF
TRBV27	TRBJ1-5	NA	NA	TGTGCCAGCAGTAAAGGGTGGCAGGGGCTCAGCCTCGGACAGCCCCAGCATTTT	CASSKGWQGLSLGQPQHF
TRBV4-1	TRBJ2-7	NA	TRBD1	TGCGCCAGCTCTCCCCCGGGGACAGGGATAATCGAGCAGTACTTC	CASSPPGTGIIEQYF
TRBV30	TRBJ2-7	NA	NA	TGTGCCTGGAGGGTCTGGAGGGGTGGCTACGAGCAGTACTTC	CAWRVWRGGYEQYF
TRBV7-3	TRBJ2-7	NA	NA	TGTGCCAGCAGGACCGAAGGGGCGTCAGAATCCGAGCAGTACTTC	CASRTEGASESEQYF
TRBV2	TRBJ2-5	NA	TRBD2	TGTGCCAGCAGTGAGACCAGACTAGCGGGGCAGGGGACCCAGTACTTC	CASSETRLAGQGTQYF
TRBV27	TRBJ1-2	NA	TRBD1	TGTGCCAGCAGTTTATGGACAGGGGACACCTATGGCTACACCTTC	CASSLWTGDTYGYTF
TRBV5-1	TRBJ2-1	NA	TRBD1	TGCGCCAGCAGCCCGGCGGGACAGGTGATGGGCAATGAGCAGTTCTTC	CASSPAGQVMGNEQFF
TRBV19	TRBJ1-3	NA	NA	TGTGCCAGTAGTATGGGTGCTGCGACAGGCCCCCTTGGATTCTCTGGAAACACCATATATTTT	CASSMGAATGPLGFSGNTIYF
TRBV18	TRBJ2-5	NA	TRBD1	TGTGCCAGCTCTCCACTGGGGACAGTAGAGACCCAGTACTTC	CASSPLGTVETQYF
TRBV7-6	TRBJ2-2	NA	TRBD2	TGTGCCAGCAGCTTAGCGTCGGGAGGGTCCGGGGAGCTGTTTTTT	CASSLASGGSGELFF
TRBV29-1	TRBJ1-6	NA	TRBD1	TGCAGCGCGCGGACAGGGGCGAATTCACCCCTCCACTTT	CSARTGANSPLHF
TRBV6-4	TRBJ2-1	NA	TRBD2	TGTGCCAGCAGTGAGGGGGTGGGAGGGTACAATGAGCAGTTCTTC	CASSEGVGGYNEQFF
TRBV5-1	TRBJ1-5	NA	NA	TGCGCCAGCAGCCCGGGTATTGGTCCGAGCCAGCCCCAGCATTTT	CASSPGIGPSQPQHF
TRBV5-4	TRBJ1-6	NA	TRBD1	TGTGCCAGCACCCCAGACAGGGGGCGGTCACCCCTCCACTTT	CASTPDRGRSPLHF
TRBV14	TRBJ2-5	NA	NA	TGTGCCAGCAGCCAAGCCTTCAGTAGCCCGTTGGAGACCCAGTACTTC	CASSQAFSSPLETQYF
TRBV7-9	TRBJ2-3	NA	TRBD2	TGTGCCAGCAGCTTACTAGCGGGAGAAGCAGATACGCAGTATTTT	CASSLLAGEADTQYF
TRBV7-2	TRBJ2-7	NA	TRBD2	TGTGCCAGCAGCCGAAGCGGGAGTGGTCGGGAGCAGTACTTC	CASSRSGSGREQYF
TRBV19	TRBJ2-5	NA	NA	TGTGCCAGTACTGACGGATACCAGGGGACCCAGTACTTC	CASTDGYQGTQYF
TRBV10-1	TRBJ2-7	NA	NA	TGCGCCAGCAGTGAGTCGTCCAGGGACGAGCAGTACTTC	CASSESSRDEQYF
TRBV12-5	TRBJ2-7	NA	TRBD1	TGTGCTAGTGGTTTGGGCCAGGGGGTTACCTACGAGCAGTACTTC	CASGLGQGVTYEQYF
TRBV7-9	TRBJ2-1	NA	TRBD2	TGTGCCAGCAGCTTACTCCTAGCGGGCGGAAATGAGCAGTTCTTC	CASSLLLAGGNEQFF
TRBV5-1	TRBJ2-2	NA	NA	TGCGCCAGCAGGTTTGACTCTACCGGGGAGCTGTTTTTT	CASRFDSTGELFF
TRBV2	TRBJ1-1	NA	NA	TGTGCCAGCAGTGCCGAGAGGAACACTGAAGCTTTCTTT	CASSAERNTEAFF
TRBV27	TRBJ1-3	few	NA	TGTGCCAGCAGGTCTAGGAACTCTGGAAACACCATATATTTT	CASRSRNSGNTIYF
TRBV7-9	TRBJ1-4	NA	TRBD1	TGTGCCAGCAGTGGCGGGACAGGGAGGAAAAAACTGTTTTTT	CASSGGTGRKKLFF
TRBV5-6	TRBJ1-1	NA	TRBD1	TGTGCCAGCAGCTTAGAAAGGGGGCGCGCGACCACTGAAGCTTTCTTT	CASSLERGRATTEAFF
TRBV5-1	TRBJ2-3	NA	TRBD2	TGCGCCAGCAGCTTGGACCCTAGCGGGGGCACAGATACGCAGTATTTT	CASSLDPSGGTDTQYF
TRBV27	TRBJ2-7	NA	NA	TGTGCCAGCAGTTTGAGCGCGAGCTCCTACGAGCAGTACTTC	CASSLSASSYEQYF
TRBV2	TRBJ2-7	NA	NA	TGTGCCAGCAGGGAAGGTATGCTAGTCTACGAGCAGTACTTC	CASREGMLVYEQYF
TRBV7-9	TRBJ2-7	NA	TRBD2	TGTGCCAGCAGCTTTGGGGGGACTAGCGGCTCCTACGAGCAGTACTTC	CASSFGGTSGSYEQYF
TRBV5-1	TRBJ1-1	NA	TRBD1	TGCGCCAGCAGCTTAGACAGGGGGGCCGAAGCTTTCTTT	CASSLDRGAEAFF
TRBV5-6	TRBJ2-7	NA	NA	TGTGCCAGCAGCTTCCGGGACACCTCCTACGAGCAGTACTTC	CASSFRDTSYEQYF
TRBV7-2	TRBJ2-7	NA	NA	TGTGCCAGCAATCGTCCGGGGGAGGACTACGAGCAGTACTTC	CASNRPGEDYEQYF
TRBV5-8	TRBJ1-1	few	TRBD1	TGTGCCAGCAGCTTGGATCAGGGGGCGATGGCTTTCTTT	CASSLDQGAMAFF
TRBV7-9	TRBJ1-6	NA	TRBD1	TGTGCCAGCAGCCTGGACAGGGTCTGGGGATCACCCCTCCACTTT	CASSLDRVWGSPLHF
TRBV19	TRBJ1-1	NA	TRBD1	TGTGCCAGTAGTATTGGGGACAGAGGGTACACTGAAGCTTTCTTT	CASSIGDRGYTEAFF
TRBV7-2	TRBJ1-5	NA	NA	TGTGCCAGCAGCTTAGCCCTAGGGGGGAGGGGCAATCAGCCCCAGCATTTT	CASSLALGGRGNQPQHF